The 19 T cell receptor beta chains below come from one sample, sequenced in a study of blood T cells in healthy people across ages. Combining a sample-barcoded 5' primer with a J-beta primer mix, a second PCR ran for roughly 6 to 11 cycles. TCRdb fed the 5' RACE reads into MiXCR, producing one record per CDR3 protein. The profile shows around 500,000 distinct CDR3 sequences, around 27% of them singletons. A further study also used this sample, focusing on T cells of mothers and their children.

Sample: blood. These receptors were obtained from a boy aged 2-15 years in good health.

This clonotype was seen a handful of times. This sequence joins TRBV10-3 and TRBJ2-7, with 7 bases that match TRBD1. V was pared by 6 bases and J by 10 bases, with 15 bases of the junction left unmatched. Per the germline V gene, CDR1 is ENHRY and CDR2 is SYGVKD. CDR3 length: 14 amino acids. The CDR3 sequence is CAISPGTASIHQYF. CDR3 nucleotide sequence: TGTGCCATCAGCCCCGGGACAGCGTCAATCCACCAGTACTTC.

The CDR3 loop reads CASSQEDRTNYGYTF. CDR3 coding DNA: TGCGCCAGCAGCCAAGAGGACAGAACTAACTATGGCTACACCTTC. The rearrangement joins TRBV4-1 to TRBJ1-2; D is perhaps TRBD1 (6 bases). CDR1 is MGHRA and CDR2 is YSYEKL in the germline V gene. This CDR3 has 15 amino acids. The V end was cut by 0 bases, the J end by 0 bases, with 8 bases between.

The chain is built from TRBV7-2 and TRBJ2-5; TRBD2 agrees at 10 bases. J gave up 5 bases and V 1 base, and 10 bases lay outside the gene matches. The CDR3 contains 17 residues. CDR1 SGHTA and CDR2 FQGNSA come from the germline V gene. The CDR3 region has the DNA TGTGCCAGCAGCTTAGTTGTGAATAGCGGGAGGTTGGAGACCCAGTACTTC. Its protein is CASSLVVNSGRLETQYF.

The CDR3 DNA sequence: TGTGCCAGCAGCCGCCCGGTCACCGGGGAGCTGTTTTTT. It yields the protein CASSRPVTGELFF. The genes are TRBV6-5 and TRBJ2-2; D gene unclear. Trimming removed 6 bases from V and 4 bases from J, with 9 bases in between. Per germline, CDR1 MNHEY and CDR2 SVGAGI. This CDR3 region has 13 residues.

J is TRBJ2-7 and V is TRBV11-2; D may be TRBD2 (7 bases). Germline-derived CDR1 and CDR2 are SGHAT and FQNNGV. Trimming removed 10 bases from V and 0 bases from J, with 13 bases in between. This CDR3 is 13 amino acids long. In DNA form, the CDR3 reads TGTGCCACCGACGGGGGGCTCTCCTACGAGCAGTACTTC. Its translation: CATDGGLSYEQYF. Combining the CDR3 with reference TRBV11-2 and TRBJ2-7 gives the whole variable domain EAGVAQSPRYKIIEKRQSVAFWCNPISGHATLYWYQQILGQGPKLLIQFQNNGVVDDSQLPKDRFSAERLKGVDSTLKIQPAKLEDSAVYLCATDGGLSYEQYFGPGTRLTVT.

This chain connects TRBV3-1 to TRBJ2-1, with D unresolved. The CDR3 contains 15 residues. The V end lost 1 base, the J end lost 1 base, and 8 bases lay between the germline ends. Germline CDR1 and CDR2: LGHDT and YNNKEL (reference sequence). The CDR3 sequence: CASSQAPSSYNEQFF. As DNA, the CDR3 is TGTGCCAGCAGCCAAGCACCTAGTTCCTACAATGAGCAGTTCTTC.

Turning to this clonotype: Germline is not matched at one junction end, which may reflect a read error. The V call is TRBV4-1, the J call TRBJ2-6, with D tentatively TRBD1 (6 bases). CDR3 size: 16 residues. Germline CDR1 reads MGHRA; CDR2 reads YSYEKL. The CDR3 sequence: CASSQEGGAGANALTF. The CDR3 DNA sequence: TGCGCCAGCAGCCAAGAAGGGGGTGCTGGGGCCAACGCCCTGACTTTC.

This chain joins TRBV10-1 and TRBJ1-4; no clear D gene. This CDR3 contains 14 residues. Trimming took 3 bases from V and 6 from J, leaving 11 bases between them. Germline V gene data show CDR1 as WNHNN and CDR2 as SYGVQD (reference sequence). The CDR3 DNA follows: TGCGCCAGCAGTGACGAGAAGGATTATGAAAAACTGTTTTTT. It codes for CASSDEKDYEKLFF.

The rearrangement uses TRBV7-2 and TRBJ2-3, with 14 nucleotides matching TRBD2. This CDR3 contains 17 residues. Trimming at V came to 3 bases and at J to 3 bases, leaving 5 bases not matched to a gene. In germline, CDR1 is SGHTA, CDR2 FQGNSA. CDR3 DNA sequence: TGTGCCAGCAGCTTTCGACTAGCGGGAGGGGGGACAGATACGCAGTATTTT. Residues: CASSFRLAGGGTDTQYF.

This clonotype occurred a few times. This chain joins TRBV7-2 and TRBJ2-1; D uncertain. CDR1 SGHTA and CDR2 FQGNSA come from the germline V gene. V lost 4 bases and J 0 bases, leaving 7 bases between the germline ends. The CDR3 is 14 amino acids. The CDR3 is CASSSLGSYNEQFF. CDR3 DNA sequence: TGTGCCAGCAGCTCTTTAGGCTCCTACAATGAGCAGTTCTTC. Together with reference TRBV7-2 and TRBJ2-1, the CDR3 gives the full variable domain: GAGVSQSPSNKVTEKGKDVELRCDPISGHTALYWYRQSLGQGLEFLIYFQGNSAPDKSGLPSDRFSAERTGGSVSTLTIQRTQQEDSAVYLCASSSLGSYNEQFFGPGTRLTVL.

The sample holds a few counts of this clonotype. The rearrangement links TRBV7-9 to TRBJ2-3, with a possible D match to TRBD2 (7 bases). The germline gives CDR1 SEHNR, CDR2 FQNEAQ (reference sequence). This CDR3 has 16 residues. The V end lost 2 bases, the J end lost 2 bases, and 14 bases lay between the germline ends. This chain's CDR3 is CASSLLAGAFTDTQYF. CDR3 coding DNA: TGTGCCAGCAGCTTATTGGCGGGGGCCTTCACAGATACGCAGTATTTT.

For the CDR3, the DNA is TGTGCCAGCAGTCCCGTTTGGGGAACAGCAGGAAACACCATATATTTT. It specifies CASSPVWGTAGNTIYF. The chain carries TRBV7-2 and TRBJ1-3; D remains ambiguous. Germline loops: CDR1 SGHTA, CDR2 FQGNSA. The CDR3 length is 16 residues. The V end lost 6 bases, the J end lost 4 bases, and 19 bases lay between the germline ends.

The table lists this clonotype with many counts. The chain joins TRBV7-9 to TRBJ1-4; D remains ambiguous. Germline CDR1 and CDR2: SEHNR and FQNEAQ (reference sequence). Between the trimmed V and J ends, which lost 8 bases and 6 bases, there was a span of 16 bases. The CDR3 runs 14 residues. CDR3 region: CASRYSETDEKLFF. The CDR3 bases are TGTGCCAGCCGATACAGCGAGACTGATGAAAAACTGTTTTTT. Filled out from reference TRBV7-9 and TRBJ1-4, the complete variable domain reads DTGVSQNPRHKITKRGQNVTFRCDPISEHNRLYWYRQTLGQGPEFLTYFQNEAQLEKSRLLSDRFSAERPKGSFSTLEIQRTEQGDSAMYLCASRYSETDEKLFFGSGTQLSVL.

This clonotype has just a few counts. The rearrangement links TRBV7-6 to TRBJ2-3; the match to TRBD2 covers 7 bases. V lost 5 bases and J lost 4; bases outside the gene matches: 12. The germline V gene encodes CDR1 SGHVS and CDR2 FNYEAQ. The CDR3 runs 16 residues. CDR3 DNA: TGTGCCAGCAGCACCCAGGGCCCGGCGGGGGCAGATACGCAGTATTTT. Translating gives CASSTQGPAGADTQYF.

V and J are TRBV9 and TRBJ1-2; 7 bases map to TRBD1. The CDR3 extends over 14 amino acids. V trimming: 4 bases; J trimming: 4 bases; junction bases outside the gene matches: 7. Germline V lookup: CDR1 SGDLS, CDR2 YYNGEE. The CDR3 sequence is CASSPEGQPYGYTF. CDR3 in DNA: TGTGCCAGCAGCCCAGAGGGACAGCCCTATGGCTACACCTTC.

V is TRBV7-2 and J is TRBJ1-2; tentative D call: TRBD1 (6 bases). This CDR3 has 13 amino acids. Trimming cost V 5 bases and J 7 bases, with 14 bases left between them. The germline gives CDR1 SGHTA, CDR2 FQGNSA. The CDR3 DNA sequence: TGTGCCAGCAGCACACAGGGTGGAGGTGGCTACACCTTC. Translation gives CASSTQGGGGYTF.

The chain carries TRBV2 and TRBJ2-5, with TRBD1 matching 7 bases. The J call may be faulty, since TRBJ2-7 better matches the DNA end. The CDR3 totals 12 residues. CDR1 and CDR2 (germline): SNHLY, FYNNEI. The CDR3 DNA is TGTGCCGTCCGGGACAGCTCCTACGAGCAGTACTTC. Protein product: CAVRDSSYEQYF.

The V call is TRBV6-5, the J call TRBJ1-1; TRBD1 might be the D (5 bases). Trimming took 6 bases from V and 4 from J, leaving 12 bases between them. The CDR3 spans 13 residues. Germline V lookup: CDR1 MNHEY, CDR2 SVGAGI. The CDR3 bases are TGTGCCAGCAGGCGGGGCAGGGTCACTGAAGCTTTCTTT. This encodes CASRRGRVTEAFF.

V gene TRBV10-3 combines with J gene TRBJ2-3; TRBD2 matches at 8 bases. J gave up 2 bases and V 3 bases, and 4 bases lay outside the gene matches. This CDR3 contains 15 residues. Germline V gene data show CDR1 as ENHRY and CDR2 as SYGVKD. The CDR3 coding sequence is TGTGCCATCAGTGACCCTAGCGGGTTCACAGATACGCAGTATTTT. It codes for CAISDPSGFTDTQYF.